The 25 T cell receptor beta chains presented below share a single source sample, sequenced in a study of blood T cells in healthy people across ages. The authors ran a second PCR of about 7 to 11 cycles using a sample-barcoded 5' primer and a J-beta primer mix. TCRdb ran MiXCR on the 5' RACE reads and lists one entry per CDR3 protein. Of approximately 1.5 million distinct CDR3 sequences listed, roughly 32% are singletons. Sequenced sample: blood. The origin of the receptors is a woman aged 30 to 39 in good health.

This clonotype has ten or more counts. The chain joins TRBV6-6 to TRBJ2-7; D uncertain. The CDR3 runs 12 residues. Germline-derived CDR1 and CDR2 are MNHNY and SVGAGI (reference sequence). Trimming took off 7 bases at V and 7 bases at J, with 14 bases between the two ends. The CDR3 is CASKSHSGEQYF. CDR3 nucleotide sequence: TGTGCCAGCAAATCCCATTCCGGGGAGCAGTACTTC.

The CDR3 DNA sequence: TGTGCTAGTGGTTTTCTAAAGACAGGGAGGGATGAGCAGTTCTTC. Translation gives CASGFLKTGRDEQFF. V is TRBV12-5 and J is TRBJ2-1; D may be TRBD1 or TRBD2 (7 bases each). The CDR3 covers 15 residues. Germline CDR1 is LGHNT and CDR2 is FRNRAP. V lost 3 bases and J 8 bases, leaving 17 bases between the germline ends.

This rearrangement joins TRBV24-1 to TRBJ1-1, with D possibly TRBD1 on 6 matching bases. The CDR3 consists of 15 residues. Trimming took 4 bases from V and 5 from J, leaving 16 bases between them. Germline-derived CDR1 and CDR2 are KGHDR and SFDVKD. CDR3 DNA sequence: TGTGCCACCAGTGAGAAGGAGGGGGTAGGGACTGAAGCTTTCTTT. Its protein product is CATSEKEGVGTEAFF.

The J gene is TRBJ2-1, the V gene TRBV27; TRBD1 might be the D (6 bases). CDR1 and CDR2 (germline): MNHEY, SMNVEV (reference sequence). V was shortened by 8 bases and J by 7 bases, with 24 bases between the two germline ends. The CDR3 is made up of 16 amino acids. Written as DNA, the CDR3 is TGTGCCAGCCGTCAACTACAGGGTGGGAATTCGAATGAGCAGTTCTTC. It translates to CASRQLQGGNSNEQFF.

This clonotype was seen a single time. Sequence at one end of the junction differs from germline and may be a read error. J is TRBJ2-7 and V is TRBV19; perhaps D is TRBD1 or TRBD2 (5 bases each). The V gene's germline CDR1 is LNHDA and CDR2 SQIVND (reference sequence). The CDR3 length is 13 residues. The CDR3 region has the DNA TGTGCCTGCCGGGACGTAAGCTCCTGCGAGCAGTACTTC. Translation: CACRDVSSCEQYF.

This clonotype is labeled as medium-sized. The chain recombines TRBV20-1 with TRBJ2-3; 12 positions match TRBD2. There are 16 residues in the CDR3. Germline assignment: CDR1 DFQATT and CDR2 SNEGSKA (reference sequence). V dropped 1 base and J dropped 4; count of bases not matched to a gene: 6. The CDR3, as DNA: TGCAGTGCTAGAGGCTTGACTAGCGGGGGATCAGATACGCAGTATTTT. Translation: CSARGLTSGGSDTQYF.

V and J are TRBV12-3 or TRBV12-4 and TRBJ2-4; D might be TRBD2 (5 bases). The tail of the sequence fits TRBJ2-5 better, so the J call may be wrong. The CDR3 spans 15 residues. The CDR3 loop reads CASSPAWGVQETQYF. The CDR3 bases are TGTGCCAGCAGCCCGGCGTGGGGAGTACAAGAGACCCAGTACTTC.

This sequence joins TRBV21-1 and TRBJ1-1; the table gives TRBD1 as D, unverified against the DNA. TRBV21-1 is labeled a pseudogene. The CDR3 extends over 14 amino acids. CDR3 sequence: CARRTGGMNTEAFF. In DNA, the CDR3 is TGTGCCAGAAGGACAGGGGGCATGAACACTGAAGCTTTCTTT.

This clonotype was seen a few times. This rearrangement joins TRBV20-1 to TRBJ2-5, with D tentatively TRBD1 or TRBD2 (7 bases each). Germline-derived CDR1 and CDR2 are DFQATT and SNEGSKA (reference sequence). The CDR3 length is 15 residues. V lost 3 bases and J 2 bases, leaving 16 bases between the germline ends. CDR3 nucleotide sequence: TGCAGTGCTAGTCCCAGGGGGGGTCGGCAAGAGACCCAGTACTTC. It specifies CSASPRGGRQETQYF.

The V gene is TRBV30, the J gene TRBJ1-2; 9 positions match TRBD1. Germline V gene data show CDR1 as GTSNPN and CDR2 as SVGIG (reference sequence). J was trimmed by 5 bases and V by 2 bases; bases with no gene match: 6. The CDR3 sequence is 14 residues long. The CDR3 DNA is TGTGCCTGGAGTTTAACAGGGGGCGCTTATGGCTACACCTTC. This translates into CAWSLTGGAYGYTF.

The chain is built from TRBV4-1 and TRBJ2-7; no reliable D call. Germline assignment: CDR1 MGHRA and CDR2 YSYEKL. V lost 4 bases and J lost 0, with 25 bases in between. The CDR3 is 19 residues long. The CDR3 DNA reads TGCGCCAGCAGCCCAGTAGTGGTCAACGGCGCAGCCTACTCCTACGAGCAGTACTTC. Protein sequence: CASSPVVVNGAAYSYEQYF.

In its sample, this clonotype was seen a few times. The rearrangement joins TRBV6-5 to TRBJ1-2, with D perhaps matching TRBD1 (5 bases). CDR1 is MNHEY, CDR2 SVGAGI, per germline. This CDR3 is 13 amino acids long. V shed 6 bases and J shed 8 bases, with 16 bases lying between them. The CDR3 here is CASRNRGLRGYTF. CDR3 coding DNA: TGTGCCAGCAGAAATCGGGGCCTGAGGGGCTACACCTTC.

This chain uses TRBV25-1 with TRBJ1-4, with D uncertain. The V end was cut by 6 bases, the J end by 8 bases, with 13 bases between. Germline V gene lookup returns CDR1 MGHDK and CDR2 SYGVNS. The CDR3 totals 13 residues. CDR3 in DNA: TGTGCCAGCAGGAGACGAATGGAGGAAAAACTGTTTTTT. Protein sequence: CASRRRMEEKLFF.

In its sample, this clonotype was seen a few times. The rearrangement uses TRBV5-1 and TRBJ2-5; D not resolved. CDR3 length equals 15 residues. The V and J ends lost 2 bases and 4 bases respectively, with 15 bases between them. CDR1 and CDR2 (germline): SGHRS, YFSETQ. CDR3 amino acids: CASSFGSQKRETQYF. CDR3 DNA sequence: TGCGCCAGCAGCTTCGGCTCCCAGAAGAGAGAGACCCAGTACTTC.

This chain joins TRBV29-1 and TRBJ1-2, with D unclear. Trimming stripped 8 bases from V and 4 bases from J, with 20 bases between. Per the germline V gene, CDR1 is SQVTM and CDR2 is ANQGSEA. CDR3 length: 14 residues. CDR3 bases: TGCAGCCCCTCAACGTGGGAACTCTGCTATGGCTACACCTTC. Translating gives CSPSTWELCYGYTF.

In this sample, this clonotype turned up a few times. The chain uses TRBV20-1 and TRBJ1-1; 8 bases fit TRBD1. CDR3 length: 13 residues. Germline V gives CDR1 DFQATT, CDR2 SNEGSKA (reference sequence). V lost 5 bases, J lost 6 bases, and 8 bases stayed unmatched. This chain's CDR3 is CSAPRQGRAEAFF. CDR3 in DNA: TGCAGTGCTCCTAGACAGGGGAGGGCTGAAGCTTTCTTT.

The chain carries TRBV6-1 and TRBJ2-3; TRBD2 agrees at 7 bases. Germline assignment: CDR1 MNHNS and CDR2 SASEGT. Losses at the gene ends were 7 bases for V and 0 bases for J; bases not matched to a gene: 4. This CDR3 region has 14 residues. The CDR3 DNA reads as TGTGCCAGCACCAGGACTAGTAGCACAGATACGCAGTATTTT. Translation gives CASTRTSSTDTQYF.

The chain carries TRBV27 and TRBJ1-3, with D uncertain. This CDR3 has 14 residues. V lost 4 bases and J lost 0, with 7 bases in between. The germline V gene has CDR1 MNHEY and CDR2 SMNVEV (reference sequence). The DNA of the CDR3 is TGTGCCAGCAGTTCCAGAGGCTCTGGAAACACCATATATTTT. Translation: CASSSRGSGNTIYF.

This sequence joins TRBV7-2 and TRBJ2-5, with 10 bases that match TRBD2. V trimming: 3 bases; J trimming: 4 bases; junction bases outside the gene matches: 8. In germline, CDR1 is SGHTA, CDR2 FQGNSA. This CDR3 is 16 amino acids long. The CDR3 protein is CASSLAGTSVGETQYF. CDR3 DNA sequence: TGTGCCAGCAGCTTGGCCGGGACTAGCGTGGGAGAGACCCAGTACTTC.

This clonotype showed up many times. The V call is TRBV7-3, the J call TRBJ2-1; possible D gene TRBD2, 5 bases. CDR1 is SGHTA and CDR2 is FQGTGA in the germline V gene. V lost 5 bases and J lost 7, with 12 bases in between. CDR3 length equals 13 residues. DNA of the CDR3: TGTGCCAGCAGCCCCCCCTCGGGGAATGAGCAGTTCTTC. Its protein is CASSPPSGNEQFF.

In DNA, the CDR3 is TGTGCCAGCAGCCCATTTGGGGGGCCCACTGAAGCTTTCTTT. It encodes CASSPFGGPTEAFF. The rearrangement links TRBV4-2 to TRBJ1-1; D is perhaps TRBD1 (6 bases). V lost 4 bases and J 4 bases, leaving 13 bases between the germline ends. CDR1 is LGHNA, CDR2 YNFKEQ, per germline. CDR3 size: 14 residues.

The V gene is TRBV28, the J gene TRBJ1-5; tentative D call: TRBD1 (5 bases). Germline CDR1 and CDR2: MDHEN and SYDVKM. The germline V and J ends were trimmed by 5 bases and 8 bases, with 19 bases remaining between them. The CDR3 extends over 15 amino acids. The CDR3 reads CASSDHQGDLKPQHF. The CDR3 DNA reads TGTGCCAGCAGTGATCATCAGGGAGATTTAAAGCCCCAGCATTTT.

This clonotype was counted many times. This chain links TRBV10-3 with TRBJ2-7, with 8 positions matching TRBD1. Germline loops: CDR1 ENHRY, CDR2 SYGVKD. This CDR3 has 17 residues. The V and J ends lost 0 bases and 1 base, in that order; junction bases with no gene match: 8. CDR3 amino acids: CAISESLPGQASYEQYF. DNA of the CDR3: TGTGCCATCAGTGAGTCGCTACCGGGACAGGCGTCCTACGAGCAGTACTTC.

This clonotype came up a few times. The chain has TRBV20-1 and TRBJ2-3; the D gene is possibly TRBD2 (6 bases). The germline V gene encodes CDR1 DFQATT and CDR2 SNEGSKA (reference sequence). Trimming removed 6 bases at V and 4 bases at J, with 20 bases between. The CDR3 is made up of 15 amino acids. CDR3 protein: CSALPGDSGPDTQYF. The CDR3 region has the DNA TGCAGTGCCCTACCGGGGGACTCCGGTCCAGATACGCAGTATTTT.

This clonotype was detected a few times. The genes are TRBV7-7 and TRBJ2-5, with 9 bases identical to TRBD2. The V segment lost 4 bases and the J segment 1 base; nucleotides outside the gene matches: 7. CDR3 length: 16 amino acids. Per germline, CDR1 SSHAT and CDR2 FNYEAQ (reference sequence). CDR3 region: CASSSFVTSGQETQYF. The CDR3 DNA sequence: TGTGCCAGCAGCTCCTTCGTGACTAGCGGCCAAGAGACCCAGTACTTC.